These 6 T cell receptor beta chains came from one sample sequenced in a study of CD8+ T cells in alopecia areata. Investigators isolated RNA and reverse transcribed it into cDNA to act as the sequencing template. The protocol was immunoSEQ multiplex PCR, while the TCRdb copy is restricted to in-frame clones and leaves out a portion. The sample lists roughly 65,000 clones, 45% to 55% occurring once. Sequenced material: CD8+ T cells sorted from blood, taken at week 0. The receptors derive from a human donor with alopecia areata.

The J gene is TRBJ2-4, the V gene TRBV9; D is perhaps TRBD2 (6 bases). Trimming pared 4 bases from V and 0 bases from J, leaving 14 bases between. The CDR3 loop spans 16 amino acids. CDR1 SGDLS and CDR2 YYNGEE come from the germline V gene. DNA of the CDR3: TGTGCCAGCAGCACAGACGGGGGACTAGCCAAAAACATTCAGTACTTC. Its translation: CASSTDGGLAKNIQYF.

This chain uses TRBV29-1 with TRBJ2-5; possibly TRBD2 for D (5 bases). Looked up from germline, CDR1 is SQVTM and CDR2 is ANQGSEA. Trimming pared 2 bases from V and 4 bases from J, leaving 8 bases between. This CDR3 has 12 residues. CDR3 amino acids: CSVELGRETQYF. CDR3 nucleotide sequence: TGCAGCGTTGAACTAGGGAGAGAGACCCAGTACTTC.

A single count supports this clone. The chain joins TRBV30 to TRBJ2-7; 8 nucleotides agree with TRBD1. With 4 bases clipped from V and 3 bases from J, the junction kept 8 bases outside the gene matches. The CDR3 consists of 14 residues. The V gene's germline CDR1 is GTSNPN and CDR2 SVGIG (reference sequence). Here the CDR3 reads CAWNPGGRVYEQYF. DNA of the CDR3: TGTGCCTGGAACCCAGGGGGCAGAGTCTACGAGCAGTACTTC.

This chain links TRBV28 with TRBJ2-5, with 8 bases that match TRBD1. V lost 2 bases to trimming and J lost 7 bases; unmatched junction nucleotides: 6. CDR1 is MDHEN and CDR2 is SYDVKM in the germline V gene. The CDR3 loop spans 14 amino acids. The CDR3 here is CASSLGQGWGTQYF. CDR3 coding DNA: TGTGCCAGCAGTTTAGGACAGGGATGGGGGACCCAGTACTTC.

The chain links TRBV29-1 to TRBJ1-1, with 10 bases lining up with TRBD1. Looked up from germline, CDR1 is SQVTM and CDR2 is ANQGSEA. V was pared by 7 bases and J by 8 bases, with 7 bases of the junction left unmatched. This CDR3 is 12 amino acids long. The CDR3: CSATTGGSEAFF. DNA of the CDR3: TGCAGCGCAACGACAGGGGGCTCGGAAGCTTTCTTT.

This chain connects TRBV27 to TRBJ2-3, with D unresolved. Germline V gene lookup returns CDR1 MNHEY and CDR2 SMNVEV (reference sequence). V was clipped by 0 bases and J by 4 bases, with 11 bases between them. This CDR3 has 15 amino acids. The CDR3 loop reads CASSLSGSGADTQYF. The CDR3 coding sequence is TGTGCCAGCAGTTTATCGGGATCGGGCGCAGATACGCAGTATTTT.